The source of this TCR beta chain is a study of post-analysis software for immune sequencing data. About the study: Progressive-relapsing, secondary progressive and relapsing-remitting multiple sclerosis were among the disease courses included.

Built from TCR beta cDNA, the libraries had unique molecular identifiers in them. Starting from roughly 1 to 10 million T cells, the study yielded 500,000 or so cDNA molecules. One entry per CDR3 protein, called by TCRdb with MiXCR from the PCR reads. In the table there are hundreds of thousands of distinct CDR3 sequences, less than 40% of which are singletons. V lost 0 bases to trimming and J lost 7 bases, with 13 bases between them. From germline, CDR1 is SGDLS and CDR2 YYNGEE. There are 14 residues in the CDR3. Notes on this clonotype: Its antigen is unknown.

Study-wide points: TRBV5-6, TRBV5-1 and TRBV20-1 belonged to a set of about five TRBV segments that were more frequent in patients than controls.

The receptor was isolated from a girl under 18 with multiple sclerosis. Sequences were obtained from blood. This sequence joins TRBV9 and TRBJ1-2, with a tentative D call TRBD1 (5 bases). CDR3 nucleotide sequence: TGTGCCAGCAGCGTAGGGGTATCGGGGGGTGGCTACACCTTC. It encodes CASSVGVSGGGYTF.